Below, 21 T cell receptor beta chains from the same sample are listed, as sequenced in a study of T-cell memory formation after mild COVID-19. One entry per CDR3 protein results from TCRdb running MiXCR on the 5' RACE reads. The repertoire includes some 130,000 distinct CDR3 sequences, 17% of them detected once, and about 5% sits in the top ten. The sequencing input was PBMCs or a T cell subset sorted from them (not recorded which). The origin of the receptors is a man younger than 35 who had mild COVID-19 (a few samples of this study predate the infection). Cell type and time point are not known.

This clonotype was counted only a few times. The V and J genes are TRBV7-3 and TRBJ2-5, with D perhaps TRBD1 (5 bases). V was clipped by 4 bases and J by 0 bases, with 6 bases between them. In germline, CDR1 is SGHTA, CDR2 FQGTGA. This CDR3 region has 13 residues. The CDR3 coding sequence is TGTGCCAGCAGCTCGGACAACCAAGAGACCCAGTACTTC. It codes for CASSSDNQETQYF.

This clonotype showed up just a few times. The chain joins TRBV20-1 to TRBJ1-4; D is possibly TRBD1 (5 bases). Trimming left V 1 base short and J 3 bases short, with 12 bases between. The CDR3 covers 15 residues. Germline CDR1 is DFQATT and CDR2 is SNEGSKA (reference sequence). The CDR3 loop reads CSARVAGTANEKLFF. In DNA form, the CDR3 reads TGCAGTGCTAGAGTCGCCGGGACGGCTAATGAAAAACTGTTTTTT.

The rearrangement uses TRBV20-1 and TRBJ1-2; tentatively, D is TRBD1 (5 bases). With 7 bases removed from V and 5 bases from J, the gap between germline ends came to 14 bases. The germline gives CDR1 DFQATT, CDR2 SNEGSKA (reference sequence). The CDR3 sequence is 12 residues long. The CDR3 DNA is TGCAGTGTTGGGACGGCTACATATGGCTACACCTTC. Protein sequence: CSVGTATYGYTF.

The V and J genes are TRBV5-1 and TRBJ2-5; D possibly corresponds to TRBD1 (6 bases). Looked up from germline, CDR1 is SGHRS and CDR2 is YFSETQ. V lost 3 bases and J lost 4, with 10 bases in between. This CDR3 is 13 amino acids long. The CDR3 DNA is TGCGCCAGCAGCTCCACAGGGATAGAGACCCAGTACTTC. Protein product: CASSSTGIETQYF. The full variable domain, rest sourced from reference TRBV5-1 and TRBJ2-5, is KAGVTQTPRYLIKTRGQQVTLSCSPISGHRSVSWYQQTPGQGLQFLFEYFSETQRNKGNFPGRFSGRQFSNSRSEMNVSTLELGDSALYLCASSSTGIETQYFGPGTRLLVL.

The chain carries TRBV7-3 and TRBJ2-7; 7 positions match TRBD2. With V trimmed by 4 bases and J by 5 bases, 11 bases remained unmatched. This CDR3 contains 15 residues. CDR1 and CDR2 from the germline V gene are SGHTA and FQGTGA. The CDR3 coding sequence is TGTGCCAGCAGCTCTAAGGGTACTAGCGATCACGAGCAGTACTTC. It encodes CASSSKGTSDHEQYF.

V and J are TRBV28 and TRBJ1-1, with a weak D call TRBD1 (5 bases). CDR1 is MDHEN, CDR2 SYDVKM, per germline. CDR3 length: 17 residues. Trimming took off 4 bases at V and 3 bases at J, with 21 bases between the two ends. CDR3 DNA sequence: TGTGCCAGCAGTTCGGGACTTCGTTACTCTGGGGACACTGAAGCTTTCTTT. Its translation is CASSSGLRYSGDTEAFF.

This clonotype was picked up a small number of times. The rearrangement links TRBV5-1 to TRBJ2-1; D remains ambiguous. There are 16 residues in the CDR3. Germline CDR1 reads SGHRS; CDR2 reads YFSETQ. V was pared by 0 bases and J by 2 bases, with 12 bases between. CDR3 residues: CASSLGYSNPYNEQFF. The CDR3 coding sequence is TGCGCCAGCAGCTTGGGTTACTCAAATCCCTACAATGAGCAGTTCTTC.

This clonotype was found many times. The chain carries TRBV4-2 and TRBJ2-5, with D uncertain. This CDR3 has 14 residues. CDR1 and CDR2 from the germline V gene are LGHNA and YNFKEQ. The ends were cut back, 3 bases at V and 1 base at J, with 9 bases in the middle. DNA for the CDR3: TGTGCCAGCAGCCACACGGATTTCCAAGAGACCCAGTACTTC. It codes for CASSHTDFQETQYF.

This clonotype showed up many times. This rearrangement joins TRBV5-1 to TRBJ2-7, with 7 bases identical to TRBD2. V was pared by 1 base and J by 5 bases, with 6 bases of the junction left unmatched. The CDR3 consists of 14 residues. Germline CDR1 is SGHRS and CDR2 is YFSETQ. The CDR3 region has the DNA TGCGCCAGCAGCTTGCAAAGCGGGGAGGACGAGCAGTACTTC. Residues: CASSLQSGEDEQYF.

CDR3 sequence reads: CASSQDLGRRDYGYTF. The CDR3 bases are TGCGCCAGCAGCCAAGATCTGGGCAGGCGTGACTATGGCTACACCTTC. This sequence joins TRBV4-3 and TRBJ1-2; D remains ambiguous. Between the trimmed V and J ends, which lost 0 bases and 3 bases, there was a span of 14 bases. Germline CDR1 and CDR2: LGHNA and YSLEER. The CDR3 runs to 16 residues.

V gene TRBV5-1 combines with J gene TRBJ1-2; tentatively, D is TRBD1 (5 bases). Between the trimmed V and J ends, which lost 4 bases and 8 bases, there was a span of 15 bases. The CDR3 runs 13 residues. Germline assignment: CDR1 SGHRS and CDR2 YFSETQ. The CDR3 sequence: CASSNPQGGGYTF. The CDR3 DNA is TGCGCCAGCAGCAACCCCCAGGGAGGAGGCTACACCTTC.

The rearrangement joins TRBV24-1 to TRBJ2-4; TRBD1 matches 8 bases. The germline V gene encodes CDR1 KGHDR and CDR2 SFDVKD. The CDR3 loop spans 15 amino acids. V lost 3 bases and J lost 7; bases outside the gene matches: 7. CDR3 residues: CATSDPGGAGNIQYF. In DNA form, the CDR3 reads TGTGCCACCAGTGATCCAGGGGGCGCGGGGAACATTCAGTACTTC.

This clonotype showed up just a few times. The genes are TRBV12-3 or TRBV12-4 and TRBJ1-2; D uncertain. V lost 4 bases, J lost 3 bases, and 15 bases lay in between. The CDR3 sequence is 15 residues long. The CDR3 reads CASSSGGSPHYGYTF. In DNA form, the CDR3 reads TGTGCCAGCAGTTCGGGAGGGAGCCCTCACTATGGCTACACCTTC.

The chain couples TRBV10-3 to TRBJ2-3; no firm D call. V lost 6 bases, J lost 4 bases, and 14 bases lay in between. The CDR3 contains 14 residues. The V gene's germline CDR1 is ENHRY and CDR2 SYGVKD. For the CDR3, the DNA is TGTGCCATCAGGCGAGATGATGCCGCAGATACGCAGTATTTT. It specifies CAIRRDDAADTQYF.

This clonotype was picked up a small number of times. The V gene is TRBV6-2 or TRBV6-3, the J gene TRBJ2-5, with 9 bases aligning to TRBD2. Germline V lookup: CDR1 MNHEY, CDR2 SVGEGT. The junction had 15 bases not matched to a gene; V was cut back by 4 bases and J by 3 bases. This CDR3 is built from 18 residues. This chain's CDR3 is CASSFPLSSTSGKETQYF. Here the CDR3 DNA reads TGTGCCAGCAGTTTCCCTCTAAGCTCGACTAGCGGTAAAGAGACCCAGTACTTC.

The genes are TRBV5-1 and TRBJ1-1; 9 bases match TRBD1. The V segment lost 4 bases and the J segment 5 bases; nucleotides outside the gene matches: 9. Germline V gene sequence: CDR1 SGHRS, CDR2 YFSETQ. The CDR3 has 15 amino acids. CDR3 residues: CASSTGDRARTEAFF. The DNA of the CDR3 is TGCGCCAGCAGCACGGGGGACAGGGCAAGGACTGAAGCTTTCTTT.

This clonotype was seen a few times. The chain employs TRBV20-1 and TRBJ2-3, with 12 bases identical to TRBD2. The CDR3 is 16 amino acids. J gave up 3 bases and V 6 bases, and 10 bases lay outside the gene matches. Germline V gene sequence: CDR1 DFQATT, CDR2 SNEGSKA (reference sequence). CDR3 nucleotides: TGCAGTGCGGAGGACGGGACTAGCGGGCCTACAGATACGCAGTATTTT. This codes for CSAEDGTSGPTDTQYF.

This clonotype was seen more than once but under ten times. This chain connects TRBV5-1 to TRBJ2-3, with unresolved D. Germline V gene data show CDR1 as SGHRS and CDR2 as YFSETQ. The CDR3 is 14 residues long. Trimming stripped 0 bases from V and 2 bases from J, with 7 bases between. This CDR3 is CASSLGRYTDTQYF. CDR3 DNA: TGCGCCAGCAGCTTGGGTAGATACACAGATACGCAGTATTTT.

This clonotype was counted many times. The rearrangement uses TRBV6-2 or TRBV6-3 and TRBJ2-1; 12 nucleotides align to TRBD2. CDR3 size: 18 residues. Germline V gene lookup returns CDR1 MNHEY and CDR2 SVGEGT. Trimming removed 4 bases from V and 6 bases from J; junction bases left unmatched: 13. DNA for the CDR3: TGTGCCAGCAGTTCCCAACCCCAACTAGCGGGGGGTATCAATGAGCAGTTCTTC. Translating gives CASSSQPQLAGGINEQFF.

The rearrangement uses TRBV11-2 and TRBJ2-1; a weak D match, TRBD1 (5 bases). The CDR3 is 16 amino acids. V lost 5 bases, J lost 6 bases, and 20 bases lay in between. CDR1 is SGHAT and CDR2 is FQNNGV in the germline V gene. In DNA, the CDR3 is TGTGCCAGCAGCCACCTAATCAAGAAGGGGCCCAATGAGCAGTTCTTC. Protein sequence: CASSHLIKKGPNEQFF.

This clonotype was observed a handful of times. This rearrangement joins TRBV15 to TRBJ2-2; 8 bases line up with TRBD2. Germline V CDR1 and CDR2: LNHNV, YYDKDF (reference sequence). J gave up 6 bases and V 0 bases, and 3 bases lay outside the gene matches. This CDR3 region has 15 residues. The CDR3 loop reads CATSRDTGGPGELFF. CDR3 nucleotides: TGTGCCACCAGCAGAGATACGGGGGGGCCCGGGGAGCTGTTTTTT.